This T cell receptor (beta chain) was retrieved from a study of regulatory dendritic cells for organ transplantation. Study-wide results and caveats: Mature dendritic cells appeared to drive more memory CD8+ clonal expansion than regulatory ones.

This clone was counted between two and nine times. Its antigen is not identified. Some clones are missing from TCRdb's copy, which holds only in-frame ones; the method was immunoSEQ multiplex PCR. The data hold 12,000 or so clones, with around two thirds observed a single time. The CDR3 spans 16 residues. The V end lost 6 bases, the J end lost 0 bases, and 14 bases lay between the germline ends. Germline V gene lookup returns CDR1 SNHLY and CDR2 FYNNEI. Sorted T cells were CFSE-labeled and cultured 5 days with allogeneic regulatory or mature dendritic cells at 1:10. Naive CD45RA+ and memory CD45RO+ CD4+ or CD8+ T cells were FACS-sorted.

The gene calls are TRBV2 and TRBJ1-4; perhaps TRBD1 as D (6 bases). This receptor was obtained from a human donor in good health. The sample was naive CD8+ T cells from blood cultured with dendritic cells. The subset was: CD45RA+ naive T cells. The CDR3 DNA reads TGTGCCAGCAGCCCTGGGACATATGCAACTAATGAAAAACTGTTTTTT. Amino acid sequence: CASSPGTYATNEKLFF.